This entry lists 3 T cell receptor beta chains sequenced from one sample in a study of blood T cells in healthy people across ages. Through a sample-barcoded 5' primer and a J-beta primer mix, a second PCR was run for roughly 7 to 11 cycles. MiXCR, run by TCRdb on the 5' RACE reads, gives a single entry per CDR3 protein. The sample lists approximately 850,000 distinct CDR3 sequences; 58% were seen once. Input material: blood. The receptors derive from a man aged 25-45 years in good health.

In its sample, this clonotype was seen a few times. V usage is TRBV7-3 and J usage is TRBJ2-1, with 10 bases that match TRBD2. The J segment lost 7 bases and the V segment lost 1 base, leaving 4 bases of the junction unmatched. Germline-derived CDR1 and CDR2 are SGHTA and FQGTGA. The CDR3 totals 15 residues. The CDR3 sequence is CASSLNPLAGNEQFF. CDR3 sequence (DNA): TGTGCCAGCAGCTTAAATCCACTAGCGGGGAATGAGCAGTTCTTC.

In this sample, this clonotype turned up a few times. V gene TRBV20-1 combines with J gene TRBJ1-5; D is unclear. The germline CDR1 and CDR2 sequences are DFQATT and SNEGSKA (reference sequence). The CDR3 is 11 residues long. V was trimmed by 5 bases and J by 10 bases, leaving 12 bases between them. CDR3: CSAAPGLPQHF. DNA for the CDR3: TGCAGTGCTGCCCCAGGATTACCCCAGCATTTT.

The V and J genes are TRBV18 and TRBJ1-2, with D possibly matching TRBD1 (5 bases). Trimming left V 3 bases short and J 4 bases short, with 12 bases between. Germline CDR1 and CDR2: KGHSH and LQKENI. The CDR3 extends over 14 amino acids. The CDR3 DNA is TGTGCCAGCTCACCGTCCAGGGAAGGCTATGGCTACACCTTC. Translating it yields CASSPSREGYGYTF.